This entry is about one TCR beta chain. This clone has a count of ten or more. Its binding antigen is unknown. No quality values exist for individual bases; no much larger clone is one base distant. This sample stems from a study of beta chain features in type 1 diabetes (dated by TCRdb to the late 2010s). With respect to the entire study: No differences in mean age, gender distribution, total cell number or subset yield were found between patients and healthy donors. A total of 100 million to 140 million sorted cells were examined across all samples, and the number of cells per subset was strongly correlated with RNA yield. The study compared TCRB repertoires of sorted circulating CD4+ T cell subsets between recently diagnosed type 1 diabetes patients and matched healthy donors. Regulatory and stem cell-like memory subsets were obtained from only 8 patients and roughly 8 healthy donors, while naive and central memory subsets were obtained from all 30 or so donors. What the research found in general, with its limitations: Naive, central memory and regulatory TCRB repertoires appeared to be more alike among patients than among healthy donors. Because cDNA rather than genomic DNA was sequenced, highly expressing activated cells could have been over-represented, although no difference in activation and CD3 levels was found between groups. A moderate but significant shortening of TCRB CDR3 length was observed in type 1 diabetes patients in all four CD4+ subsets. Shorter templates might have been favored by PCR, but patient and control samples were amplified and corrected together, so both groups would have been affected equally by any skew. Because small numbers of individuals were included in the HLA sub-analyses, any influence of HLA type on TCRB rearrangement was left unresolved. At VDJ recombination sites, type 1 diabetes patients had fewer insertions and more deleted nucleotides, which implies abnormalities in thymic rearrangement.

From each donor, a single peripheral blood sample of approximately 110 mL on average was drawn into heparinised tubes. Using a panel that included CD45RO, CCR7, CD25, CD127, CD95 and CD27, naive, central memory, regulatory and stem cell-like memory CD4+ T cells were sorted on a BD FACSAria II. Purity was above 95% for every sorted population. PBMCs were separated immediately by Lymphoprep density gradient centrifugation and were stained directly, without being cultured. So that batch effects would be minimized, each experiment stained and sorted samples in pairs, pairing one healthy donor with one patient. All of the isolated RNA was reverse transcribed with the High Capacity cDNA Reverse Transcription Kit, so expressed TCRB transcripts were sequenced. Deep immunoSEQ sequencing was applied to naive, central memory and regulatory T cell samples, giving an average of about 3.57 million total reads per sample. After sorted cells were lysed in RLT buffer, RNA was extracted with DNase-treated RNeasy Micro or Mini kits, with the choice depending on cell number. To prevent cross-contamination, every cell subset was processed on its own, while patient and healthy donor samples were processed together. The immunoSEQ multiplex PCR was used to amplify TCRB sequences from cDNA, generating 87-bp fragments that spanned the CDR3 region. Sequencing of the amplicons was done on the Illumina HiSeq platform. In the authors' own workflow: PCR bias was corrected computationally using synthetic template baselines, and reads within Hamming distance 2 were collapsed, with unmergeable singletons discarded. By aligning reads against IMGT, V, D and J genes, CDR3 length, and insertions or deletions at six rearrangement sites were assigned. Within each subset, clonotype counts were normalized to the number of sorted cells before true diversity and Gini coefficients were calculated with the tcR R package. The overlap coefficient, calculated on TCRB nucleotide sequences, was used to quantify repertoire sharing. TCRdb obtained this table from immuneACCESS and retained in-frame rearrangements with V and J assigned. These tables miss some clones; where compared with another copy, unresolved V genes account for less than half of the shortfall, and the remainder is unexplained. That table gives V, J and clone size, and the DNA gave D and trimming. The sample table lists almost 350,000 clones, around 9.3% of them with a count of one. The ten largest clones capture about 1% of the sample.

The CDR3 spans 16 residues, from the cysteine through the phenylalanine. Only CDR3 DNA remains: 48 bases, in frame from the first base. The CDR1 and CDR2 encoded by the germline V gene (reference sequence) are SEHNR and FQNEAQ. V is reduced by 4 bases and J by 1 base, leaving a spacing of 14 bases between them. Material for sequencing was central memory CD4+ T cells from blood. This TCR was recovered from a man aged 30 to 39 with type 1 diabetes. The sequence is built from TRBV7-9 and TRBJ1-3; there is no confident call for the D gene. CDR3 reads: CASSSSETASGNTIYF. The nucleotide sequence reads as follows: TGTGCCAGCAGCTCCTCCGAGACTGCTTCTGGAAACACCATATATTTT.